This T cell receptor beta chain comes out of a study of CD8+ T cells in alopecia areata. Across the study: Treatment comprised oral tofacitinib, 5 to 10 mg twice daily, in treated patients.

Peripheral blood, together with lesional scalp punch biopsies, was collected from alopecia areata patients. Reverse transcription of extracted RNA yielded cDNA, which provided the sequencing template. Using immunoSEQ multiplex PCR, the repertoire was profiled, and TCRdb retains in-frame clones only, with some absent. Altogether 200,000 or so clones are present, about 60% being singletons, with the ten largest covering 0.45%. Germline CDR1 and CDR2: SEHNR and FQNEAQ (reference sequence). The V and J ends lost 5 bases and 4 bases, in that order; junction bases with no gene match: 4. The CDR3 covers 13 residues.

The chain combines TRBV7-9 with TRBJ2-5; TRBD1 agrees at 7 bases. The clonotype was recovered from a human donor with alopecia areata. Sequencing used CD4+ T cells sorted from blood, obtained at week 0. For the CDR3, the DNA is TGTGCCAGCAGCCCTAGACAGGGAGAGACCCAGTACTTC. This codes for CASSPRQGETQYF.